Following are 8 T cell receptor beta chains from one sample sequenced in a study of shared clonotypes between healthy human individuals (TCRdb year 2020). Library generation was performed with the immunoSEQ multiplex PCR assay. Not all clones reach the TCRdb copy of this immuneACCESS table, which keeps in-frame sequences only. Checked studies attribute under half of the gap to unresolved V genes and leave the rest unexplained. This sample gives nearly 1,000,000 clones in total; less than 85% of them show up just once. About 1.5% of the sample is held by the ten biggest clonotypes. The sequenced material came from memory CD4+ T cells sorted from blood. Taken with the paper, the label for cell subset or site translates to: CD45RA-negative fraction. The receptors shown here come from a man younger than 30 in good health.

This clone was seen more than once but under ten times. The chain combines TRBV19 with TRBJ1-5; D is ambiguous. The germline V and J ends were trimmed by 5 bases and 7 bases, with 15 bases remaining between them. CDR1 LNHDA and CDR2 SQIVND come from the germline V gene (reference sequence). The CDR3 is made up of 14 amino acids. The CDR3 is CASSLDAVGQPQHF. The DNA for the CDR3 is TGTGCCAGTAGTCTCGACGCGGTAGGGCAGCCCCAGCATTTT. Together with reference TRBV19 and TRBJ1-5, the CDR3 gives the full variable domain: DGGITQSPKYLFRKEGQNVTLSCEQNLNHDAMYWYRQDPGQGLRLIYYSQIVNDFQKGDIAEGYSVSREKKESFPLTVTSAQKNPTAFYLCASSLDAVGQPQHFGDGTRLSIL.

The genes are TRBV4-2 and TRBJ2-4; a weak D match, TRBD1 (5 bases). V shed 0 bases and J shed 0 bases, with 9 bases lying between them. This CDR3 has 16 amino acids. CDR1 is LGHNA and CDR2 is YNFKEQ in the germline V gene. The CDR3 here is CASSQDAGLAKNIQYF. CDR3 nucleotides: TGTGCCAGCAGCCAAGATGCAGGGTTAGCCAAAAACATTCAGTACTTC.

This clone has only a few counts. The V call is TRBV5-4, the J call TRBJ1-2; TRBD1 agrees at 8 bases. The CDR3 runs to 15 residues. Losses at the gene ends were 5 bases for V and 4 bases for J; bases not matched to a gene: 10. Germline V gene lookup returns CDR1 SGHNT and CDR2 YYREEE (reference sequence). The CDR3 reads CASRPTGGSTYGYTF. DNA of the CDR3: TGTGCCAGCAGGCCTACAGGGGGATCCACCTATGGCTACACCTTC.

In this sample, this clone turned up many times. Relative to the germline gene, one junction end is altered; a read error may explain this. The rearrangement links TRBV4-1 to TRBJ1-2; a weak D match, TRBD1 (5 bases). Germline V gene data show CDR1 as MGHRA and CDR2 as YSYEKL. This CDR3 is built from 13 residues. The CDR3 is CASTQEGRYGYTF. The CDR3, as DNA: TGCGCCAGCACCCAAGAGGGGAGATATGGCTACACCTTC.

The V gene is TRBV5-1, the J gene TRBJ2-3, with D uncertain. The V and J ends lost 0 bases and 4 bases respectively, with 3 bases between them. The CDR3 has 12 amino acids. Germline CDR1 SGHRS, CDR2 YFSETQ. CDR3 sequence: CASSLAADTQYF. The CDR3, as DNA: TGCGCCAGCAGCTTGGCTGCAGATACGCAGTATTTT.

The rearrangement links TRBV6-1 to TRBJ2-2, with 8 nucleotides matching TRBD2. This CDR3 has 16 residues. The germline CDR1 and CDR2 sequences are MNHNS and SASEGT. V dropped 4 bases and J dropped 6; count of bases not matched to a gene: 10. CDR3: CASSGGGTSFPGELFF. CDR3 bases: TGTGCCAGCAGTGGCGGGGGGACCTCTTTTCCCGGGGAGCTGTTTTTT.

The chain combines TRBV28 with TRBJ1-1; D unresolved. CDR1 is MDHEN, CDR2 SYDVKM, per germline. Trimming took 5 bases from V and 1 from J, leaving 14 bases between them. The length of the CDR3 is 15 residues. CDR3 residues: CASSVAGLTNTEAFF. The CDR3 DNA sequence: TGTGCCAGCAGTGTCGCCGGGTTGACGAACACTGAAGCTTTCTTT.

The CDR3: CASSRTGENTEAFF. As DNA, the CDR3 is TGTGCCAGCAGTCGGACGGGGGAGAACACTGAAGCTTTCTTT. V gene TRBV2 combines with J gene TRBJ1-1; maybe TRBD1 (5 bases). V was cut by 5 bases and J by 1 base, with 11 bases left in between. Per the germline V gene, CDR1 is SNHLY and CDR2 is FYNNEI. This CDR3 contains 14 residues.